The 27 T cell receptor beta chains below come from one sample, sequenced in a study of graft-versus-host responses after intestinal transplantation. Their specific antigens are unknown. Repertoires were generated with immunoSEQ multiplex PCR, while TCRdb's copy carries only in-frame clones and drops some. Among 70,000 to 95,000 clones listed, about 93% were seen once. The sequences come from unstimulated CD8+ T cells sorted from spleen or lymph node cells, collected before transplant. The receptors shown here come from a human donor who was the organ donor for an intestinal transplant.

The gene calls are TRBV27 and TRBJ2-7; 7 nucleotides agree with TRBD2. Looked up from germline, CDR1 is MNHEY and CDR2 is SMNVEV (reference sequence). This CDR3 spans 15 amino acids. Losses at the gene ends were 2 bases for V and 0 bases for J; bases not matched to a gene: 4. In nucleotides, the CDR3 is TGTGCCAGCAGTTTAGGCGGGGGTCGCTCCTACGAGCAGTACTTC. Its translation is CASSLGGGRSYEQYF.

V is TRBV20-1 and J is TRBJ2-1, with 14 bases identical to TRBD2. The CDR3 covers 11 residues. Looked up from germline, CDR1 is DFQATT and CDR2 is SNEGSKA (reference sequence). Here the CDR3 DNA reads TGCAGGGGACTAGCGGGAGTTGAGCAGTTCTTC. This gives the protein CRGLAGVEQFF.

The rearrangement uses TRBV9 and TRBJ1-1, with D possibly TRBD1 on 5 matching bases. CDR3 length: 13 amino acids. Trimming took off 3 bases at V and 6 bases at J, with 12 bases between the two ends. Germline V gene data show CDR1 as SGDLS and CDR2 as YYNGEE. The CDR3 DNA reads as TGTGCCAGCAGCGCGTCGGTCAGGGCTGAAGCTTTCTTT. The encoded protein is CASSASVRAEAFF.

This sequence joins TRBV4-1 and TRBJ2-5, with a tentative D call TRBD2 (5 bases). The V end was cut by 3 bases, the J end by 1 base, with 9 bases between. CDR3 length: 14 residues. CDR1 and CDR2 from the germline V gene are MGHRA and YSYEKL. The CDR3 spells CASSQVEGQETQYF. The CDR3 DNA is TGCGCCAGCAGCCAGGTAGAGGGCCAAGAGACCCAGTACTTC.

V gene TRBV4-3 combines with J gene TRBJ1-4, with a weak D call TRBD1 (6 bases). The CDR3 contains 14 residues. The V end lost 4 bases, the J end lost 14 bases, and 20 bases lay between the germline ends. Germline CDR1 LGHNA, CDR2 YSLEER. The CDR3 region is CASSLGAGAEGLFF. For the CDR3, the DNA is TGCGCCAGCAGCCTCGGTGCAGGGGCCGAAGGGCTGTTTTTT.

The sample holds a few counts of this clone. The rearrangement uses TRBV28 and TRBJ1-1, with D hard to call. Germline V lookup: CDR1 MDHEN, CDR2 SYDVKM. V was pared by 2 bases and J by 3 bases, with 22 bases between. The CDR3 loop spans 18 amino acids. CDR3 amino acids: CASSLAGLWEDGDTEAFF. CDR3 nucleotides: TGTGCCAGCAGTTTAGCGGGATTATGGGAGGATGGGGACACTGAAGCTTTCTTT.

The V and J genes are TRBV27 and TRBJ1-4, with a tentative D call TRBD1 (5 bases). The CDR3 consists of 15 residues. Germline-derived CDR1 and CDR2 are MNHEY and SMNVEV (reference sequence). With 4 bases removed from V and 8 bases from J, the gap between germline ends came to 17 bases. For the CDR3, the DNA is TGTGCCAGCAGTTCATTCAGTGACGGGGGGGAAAAACTGTTTTTT. Encoded protein: CASSSFSDGGEKLFF. The complete variable domain, with remaining parts taken from reference TRBV27 and TRBJ1-4, reads EAQVTQNPRYLITVTGKKLTVTCSQNMNHEYMSWYRQDPGLGLRQIYYSMNVEVTDKGDVPEGYKVSRKEKRNFPLILESPSPNQTSLYFCASSSFSDGGEKLFFGSGTQLSVL.

This CDR3 is CASSGPAGPGANVLTF. The CDR3 DNA reads as TGTGCCAGCAGCGGCCCTGCGGGTCCGGGGGCCAACGTCCTGACTTTC. This chain joins TRBV7-9 and TRBJ2-6; D perhaps matches TRBD2 (5 bases). This CDR3 region has 16 residues. With 5 bases removed from V and 4 bases from J, the gap between germline ends came to 15 bases. Germline CDR1 SEHNR, CDR2 FQNEAQ (reference sequence).

This chain joins TRBV5-5 and TRBJ2-1; 10 nucleotides agree with TRBD1. From germline, CDR1 is SGHKS and CDR2 YYEKEE (reference sequence). The CDR3 consists of 14 residues. The V segment lost 3 bases and the J segment 5 bases; nucleotides outside the gene matches: 2. CDR3 coding DNA: TGTGCCAGCAGCTACGGGACAGGGGACAATGAGCAGTTCTTC. It is translated as CASSYGTGDNEQFF.

The V and J genes are TRBV29-1 and TRBJ2-2, with a tentative D call TRBD1 (5 bases). From germline, CDR1 is SQVTM and CDR2 ANQGSEA. V shed 7 bases and J shed 0 bases, with 15 bases lying between them. This CDR3 region has 15 residues. In DNA, the CDR3 is TGCAGCGCACACCGAGCAGGGACGAACACCGGGGAGCTGTTTTTT. Protein product: CSAHRAGTNTGELFF.

The chain uses TRBV5-6 and TRBJ1-2; 8 bases are a match to TRBD1. The CDR3 consists of 14 residues. With 3 bases clipped from V and 5 bases from J, the junction kept 6 bases outside the gene matches. Germline CDR1 and CDR2: SGHDT and YYEEEE. This CDR3 reads CASSSLQGGYGYTF. The CDR3 DNA is TGTGCCAGCAGCTCCCTACAGGGGGGATATGGCTACACCTTC.

This chain joins TRBV14 and TRBJ2-1; D ambiguous. The ends were cut back, 6 bases at V and 2 bases at J, with 5 bases in the middle. Germline loops: CDR1 SGHDN, CDR2 FVKESK. This CDR3 has 12 residues. DNA for the CDR3: TGTGCCAGCAGTCCAACCTACAATGAGCAGTTCTTC. Translated: CASSPTYNEQFF.

The chain couples TRBV4-2 to TRBJ1-4, with D hard to call. CDR1 and CDR2 from the germline V gene are LGHNA and YNFKEQ. V was shortened by 0 bases and J by 8 bases, with 13 bases between the two germline ends. The CDR3 contains 15 residues. DNA of the CDR3: TGTGCCAGCAGCCAAGATTGGGTAGGAGGCGAAAAACTGTTTTTT. Protein: CASSQDWVGGEKLFF.

The chain is built from TRBV7-9 and TRBJ2-4; TRBD1 agrees at 7 bases. V lost 4 bases to trimming and J lost 0 bases; unmatched junction nucleotides: 15. CDR3 size: 19 residues. The germline V gene encodes CDR1 SEHNR and CDR2 FQNEAQ (reference sequence). The DNA for the CDR3 is TGTGCCAGCAGCTCAACTAAAGGGACAGTTCCTCTAGCCAAAAACATTCAGTACTTC. Translating gives CASSSTKGTVPLAKNIQYF.

The chain employs TRBV4-2 and TRBJ2-7, with 7 bases aligning to TRBD2. CDR1 and CDR2 from the germline V gene are LGHNA and YNFKEQ. This CDR3 is 19 amino acids long. The J segment lost 3 bases and the V segment lost 4 bases, leaving 21 bases of the junction unmatched. The CDR3 reads CASSLPGRPWEGGYYEQYF. The CDR3 DNA reads as TGTGCCAGCAGCCTCCCCGGCCGCCCTTGGGAGGGCGGGTACTACGAGCAGTACTTC.

The rearrangement links TRBV5-5 to TRBJ2-3; maybe TRBD1 (5 bases). Germline assignment: CDR1 SGHKS and CDR2 YYEKEE (reference sequence). Trimming pared 3 bases from V and 4 bases from J, leaving 21 bases between. This CDR3 has 17 amino acids. Here the CDR3 reads CASSSGTAARAADTQYF. Here the CDR3 DNA reads TGTGCCAGCAGCTCAGGAACGGCGGCCAGGGCGGCAGATACGCAGTATTTT.

This clone was seen just once. V gene TRBV7-9 combines with J gene TRBJ2-7, with TRBD1 matching 7 bases. V trimming: 1 base; J trimming: 2 bases; junction bases outside the gene matches: 11. The CDR3 is made up of 17 amino acids. CDR1 is SEHNR, CDR2 FQNEAQ, per germline (reference sequence). In DNA form, the CDR3 reads TGTGCCAGCAGCTTAGAGGGGGCCGCGGGTGACCCCTACGAGCAGTACTTC. Encoded protein: CASSLEGAAGDPYEQYF.

The chain recombines TRBV4-1 with TRBJ2-1; 8 nucleotides agree with TRBD2. The V gene's germline CDR1 is MGHRA and CDR2 YSYEKL. The junction had 7 bases not matched to a gene; V was cut back by 6 bases and J by 3 bases. The CDR3 spans 15 residues. The CDR3 sequence: CASRLLAESYNEQFF. CDR3 nucleotides: TGCGCCAGCAGGTTACTAGCGGAGAGCTACAATGAGCAGTTCTTC.

The V gene is TRBV4-1, the J gene TRBJ2-5, with D maybe TRBD1 (5 bases). The last part of the DNA fits TRBJ2-7 better; the J call may be wrong. The CDR3 spans 14 residues. Per the germline V gene, CDR1 is MGHRA and CDR2 is YSYEKL. The CDR3 region is CASSLPGQYYEQYF. CDR3 bases: TGCGCCAGCAGCCTCCCCGGACAATACTACGAGCAGTACTTC.

The chain uses TRBV4-3 and TRBJ2-7; TRBD2 agrees at 8 bases. V lost 0 bases, J lost 5 bases, and 12 bases stayed unmatched. The CDR3 sequence is 17 residues long. Per the germline V gene, CDR1 is LGHNA and CDR2 is YSLEER. As DNA, the CDR3 is TGCGCCAGCAGCCAAGATAGCGCCCCCACGGGGGGGGACGAGCAGTACTTC. Amino acids: CASSQDSAPTGGDEQYF.

The CDR3 DNA reads as TGTGCCGTCGGGGAGAATCAGCCCCAGCATTTT. Its protein is CAVGENQPQHF. The rearrangement uses TRBV19 and TRBJ1-5, with D uncertain. Germline V gives CDR1 LNHDA, CDR2 SQIVND (reference sequence). V shed 11 bases and J shed 4 bases, with 9 bases lying between them. CDR3 size: 11 residues.

The J gene is TRBJ2-3, the V gene TRBV7-9, with a weak D call TRBD2 (7 bases). This CDR3 is 17 amino acids long. Deletions cut 5 bases from V and 2 bases from J, with 20 bases between. Germline CDR1 and CDR2: SEHNR and FQNEAQ (reference sequence). CDR3 amino acids: CASSPQRGAHLTDTQYF. The CDR3, as DNA: TGTGCCAGCAGCCCCCAACGGGGGGCACACCTCACAGATACGCAGTATTTT. The entire variable domain, with the rest obtained from reference TRBV7-9 and TRBJ2-3, is as follows: DTGVSQNPRHKITKRGQNVTFRCDPISEHNRLYWYRQTLGQGPEFLTYFQNEAQLEKSRLLSDRFSAERPKGSFSTLEIQRTEQGDSAMYLCASSPQRGAHLTDTQYFGPGTRLTVL.

CDR3 in amino acids: CASVPGPGDTQYF. The CDR3 DNA sequence: TGTGCCAGCGTTCCGGGTCCTGGGGATACGCAGTATTTT. V is TRBV6-1 and J is TRBJ2-3; D not resolved. Between the trimmed V and J ends, which lost 8 bases and 6 bases, there was a span of 15 bases. The length of the CDR3 is 13 residues. Germline V lookup: CDR1 MNHNS, CDR2 SASEGT.

The gene calls are TRBV2 and TRBJ1-2; 8 bases agree with TRBD1. The CDR3 has 16 residues. CDR1 is SNHLY, CDR2 FYNNEI, per germline. V gave up 6 bases and J gave up 0 bases; unmatched junction bases: 9. The CDR3 DNA reads as TGTGCCAGCAGAAGTTGGGACAGGACAGCTAACTATGGCTACACCTTC. The encoded protein is CASRSWDRTANYGYTF.

V and J are TRBV25-1 and TRBJ1-1; 11 positions match TRBD1. CDR3 size: 15 residues. Trimming took 1 base from V and 4 from J; bases not matched to a gene: 2. From germline, CDR1 is MGHDK and CDR2 SYGVNS. CDR3 nucleotides: TGTGCCAGCAGTGAATGGGGGACAGGGGGCACTGAAGCTTTCTTT. Translated: CASSEWGTGGTEAFF. Combining the CDR3 with reference TRBV25-1 and TRBJ1-1 gives the whole variable domain EADIYQTPRYLVIGTGKKITLECSQTMGHDKMYWYQQDPGMELHLIHYSYGVNSTEKGDLSSESTVSRIRTEHFPLTLESARPSHTSQYLCASSEWGTGGTEAFFGQGTRLTVV.

The chain has TRBV7-3 and TRBJ2-2; possible D gene TRBD2, 7 bases. V lost 1 base and J 5 bases, leaving 11 bases between the germline ends. CDR1 is SGHTA, CDR2 FQGTGA, per germline. The CDR3 runs 15 residues. CDR3 bases: TGTGCCAGCAGCTTAAGAGGGGGGGGAACCGGGGAGCTGTTTTTT. It encodes CASSLRGGGTGELFF.

The J gene is TRBJ2-2, the V gene TRBV5-5; no definite D call. V shed 2 bases and J shed 7 bases, with 12 bases lying between them. Germline CDR1 reads SGHKS; CDR2 reads YYEKEE (reference sequence). The CDR3 runs 14 residues. CDR3 residues: CASSLNIDFGELFF. CDR3 in DNA: TGTGCCAGCAGCTTAAATATAGATTTCGGGGAGCTGTTTTTT.